A single sample is the source of the 8 T cell receptor beta chains below, sequenced in a study of T cells after yellow fever vaccination. TCRdb redid the calling of the 5' RACE reads with MiXCR, one entry per CDR3 protein. The sample has some 400,000 distinct CDR3 sequences, under 7.5% seen once; the top ten hold around 16%. The specimen comprised PBMCs, sampled 5 days after the yellow fever booster vaccination. The receptors come from a man aged 30 to 39 who received the YFV17D yellow fever vaccine.

In its sample, this clonotype was seen a few times. V is TRBV20-1 and J is TRBJ2-1, with 7 bases matching TRBD1. The V gene end was trimmed by 0 bases and the J gene end by 6 bases; junction bases not matched to a gene: 11. There are 16 residues in the CDR3. Per the germline V gene, CDR1 is DFQATT and CDR2 is SNEGSKA (reference sequence). CDR3 in DNA: TGCAGTGCTAGAGATCCCACAGGGGCAAGTGGCAATGAGCAGTTCTTC. This encodes CSARDPTGASGNEQFF.

This clonotype was detected only a few times. This chain connects TRBV20-1 to TRBJ1-2; D uncertain. Trimming removed 3 bases from V and 5 bases from J, with 7 bases in between. CDR3 length equals 11 residues. The germline CDR1 and CDR2 sequences are DFQATT and SNEGSKA (reference sequence). The CDR3 sequence: CSASMGYGYTF. The CDR3, as DNA: TGCAGTGCTAGTATGGGTTATGGCTACACCTTC.

The chain is built from TRBV7-2 and TRBJ1-6, with D possibly matching TRBD1 (5 bases). V shed 5 bases and J shed 9 bases, with 11 bases lying between them. CDR1 is SGHTA and CDR2 is FQGNSA in the germline V gene. The CDR3 length is 13 residues. The DNA for the CDR3 is TGTGCCAGCAGCCCACGGGACTTTTCACCCCTCCACTTT. It specifies CASSPRDFSPLHF. The full variable domain, completed using reference TRBV7-2 and TRBJ1-6, is GAGVSQSPSNKVTEKGKDVELRCDPISGHTALYWYRQSLGQGLEFLIYFQGNSAPDKSGLPSDRFSAERTGGSVSTLTIQRTQQEDSAVYLCASSPRDFSPLHFGNGTRLTVT.

This clonotype was recorded at least ten times. The rearrangement joins TRBV20-1 to TRBJ2-3; D perhaps matches TRBD2 (7 bases). Looked up from germline, CDR1 is DFQATT and CDR2 is SNEGSKA (reference sequence). V shed 4 bases and J shed 2 bases, with 22 bases lying between them. The CDR3 consists of 17 residues. In nucleotides, the CDR3 is TGCAGTGCTATTTCTCGGGCGGGGGCCTTCGCCACAGATACGCAGTATTTT. Translating it yields CSAISRAGAFATDTQYF.

Ten or more counts support this clonotype. This chain connects TRBV5-1 to TRBJ2-7; TRBD2 might be the D (6 bases). Germline V gene sequence: CDR1 SGHRS, CDR2 YFSETQ. The CDR3 length is 14 residues. With 2 bases removed from V and 3 bases from J, the gap between germline ends came to 12 bases. The CDR3 spells CASSFSGDVYEQYF. The CDR3 DNA follows: TGCGCCAGCAGCTTCTCGGGAGACGTCTACGAGCAGTACTTC.

This chain links TRBV27 with TRBJ2-7, with D possibly matching TRBD1 (5 bases). The CDR3 spans 15 residues. Looked up from germline, CDR1 is MNHEY and CDR2 is SMNVEV (reference sequence). Trimming took off 6 bases at V and 1 base at J, with 16 bases between the two ends. The CDR3 loop is CASSPASGYSYEQYF. CDR3 nucleotides: TGTGCCAGCAGCCCAGCCTCAGGGTATTCCTACGAGCAGTACTTC.

In this sample, this clonotype turned up a few times. This chain connects TRBV20-1 to TRBJ2-3, with a weak D call TRBD2 (6 bases). The length of the CDR3 is 15 residues. The V gene's germline CDR1 is DFQATT and CDR2 SNEGSKA (reference sequence). Trimming shortened V by 3 bases and J by 3 bases, and 16 bases separated the two germline ends. CDR3 DNA sequence: TGCAGTGCTAGTCGGGGGTGGGGGAAGACAGATACGCAGTATTTT. This translates into CSASRGWGKTDTQYF.

The sample holds many counts of this clonotype. The chain uses TRBV6-5 and TRBJ1-6; no clear D gene. Trimming left V 2 bases short and J 7 bases short, with 9 bases between. Germline-derived CDR1 and CDR2 are MNHEY and SVGAGI. There are 14 residues in the CDR3. The CDR3 sequence: CASSYSHSNSPLHF. CDR3 nucleotides: TGTGCCAGCAGTTACAGTCACTCCAATTCACCCCTCCACTTT.